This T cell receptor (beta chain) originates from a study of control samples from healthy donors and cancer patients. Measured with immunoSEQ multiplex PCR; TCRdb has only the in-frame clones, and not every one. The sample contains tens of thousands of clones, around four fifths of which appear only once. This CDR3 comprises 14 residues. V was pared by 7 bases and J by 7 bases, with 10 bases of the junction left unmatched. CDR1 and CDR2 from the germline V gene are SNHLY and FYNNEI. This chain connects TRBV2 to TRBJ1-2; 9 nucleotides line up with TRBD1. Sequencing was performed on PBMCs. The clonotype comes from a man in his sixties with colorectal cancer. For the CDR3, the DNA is TGTGCCAGCAATATTATGGGACAGGGAGGTGGCTACACCTTC. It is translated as CASNIMGQGGGYTF. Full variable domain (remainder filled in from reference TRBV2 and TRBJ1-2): EPEVTQTPSHQVTQMGQEVILRCVPISNHLYFYWYRQILGQKVEFLVSFYNNEISEKSEIFDDQFSVERPDGSNFTLKIRSTKLEDSAMYFCASNIMGQGGGYTFGSGTRLTVV.